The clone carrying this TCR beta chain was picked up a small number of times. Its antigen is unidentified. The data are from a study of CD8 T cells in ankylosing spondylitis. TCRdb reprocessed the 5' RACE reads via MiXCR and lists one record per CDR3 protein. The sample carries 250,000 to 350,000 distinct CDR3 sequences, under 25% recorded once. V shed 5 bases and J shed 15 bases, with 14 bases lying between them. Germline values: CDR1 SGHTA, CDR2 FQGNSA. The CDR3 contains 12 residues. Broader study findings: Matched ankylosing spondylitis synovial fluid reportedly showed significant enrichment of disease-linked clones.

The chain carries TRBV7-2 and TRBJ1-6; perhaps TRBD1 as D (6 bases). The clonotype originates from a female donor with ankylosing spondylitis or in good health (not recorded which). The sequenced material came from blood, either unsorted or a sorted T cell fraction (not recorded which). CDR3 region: CASSLTGKGLHF. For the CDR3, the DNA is TGTGCCAGCAGCCTAACAGGGAAGGGCCTCCACTTT.